What follows are 30 T cell receptor beta chains derived from one specimen sequenced in a study of cytomegalovirus exposure and HLA in healthy donors. Both 60 Vbeta primers and 13 Jbeta primers went into the PCR. Some clones are missing from TCRdb's copy, which holds only in-frame ones; the method was immunoSEQ multiplex PCR. The sample has around 200,000 clones, 75% to 85% seen once. The specimen was PBMCs. All receptors derive from a woman in her late teens or twenties in good health and CMV-seronegative.

The sample holds one count of this clone. The V gene is TRBV7-9, the J gene TRBJ2-1, with 7 nucleotides matching TRBD2. V gave up 1 base and J gave up 8 bases; unmatched junction bases: 14. This CDR3 is 17 amino acids long. Germline CDR1 is SEHNR and CDR2 is FQNEAQ (reference sequence). The CDR3 DNA is TGTGCCAGCAGCTTAGGCGTTACTAATCGGGAGGCCCATGAGCAGTTCTTC. Protein: CASSLGVTNREAHEQFF.

The sample holds one count of this clone. The chain uses TRBV4-2 and TRBJ2-7; no clear D. The V and J ends lost 2 bases and 6 bases respectively, with 8 bases between them. Germline values: CDR1 LGHNA, CDR2 YNFKEQ. This CDR3 is built from 12 residues. The CDR3 protein is CASSQLGSEQYF. The CDR3 DNA reads as TGTGCCAGCAGCCAACTAGGATCCGAGCAGTACTTC.

This rearrangement joins TRBV7-3 to TRBJ2-5; TRBD1 matches at 8 bases. Germline loops: CDR1 SGHTA, CDR2 FQGTGA. This CDR3 contains 15 residues. The trim removed 2 bases at V and 4 bases at J, leaving 6 bases unmatched. CDR3: CASSLSGGALETQYF. CDR3 sequence (DNA): TGTGCCAGCAGCTTATCAGGGGGCGCGTTAGAGACCCAGTACTTC.

The chain has TRBV2 and TRBJ1-2; 7 bases fit TRBD1. The CDR3 is made up of 14 amino acids. J lost 8 bases, V lost 7 bases, and 13 bases had no gene match. CDR1 is SNHLY, CDR2 FYNNEI, per germline. CDR3 coding DNA: TGTGCCAGCACCCACACAACAGGGGCGGAAGGCTACACCTTC. Its protein is CASTHTTGAEGYTF.

The chain couples TRBV29-1 to TRBJ1-2; TRBD1 agrees at 7 bases. The CDR3 spans 14 residues. With V trimmed by 6 bases and J by 2 bases, 9 bases remained unmatched. Germline CDR1 is SQVTM and CDR2 is ANQGSEA. The DNA for the CDR3 is TGCAGCGTGACACGGGACAGTGTAAACTATGGCTACACCTTC. Its protein is CSVTRDSVNYGYTF. The full variable domain, with the rest looked up from reference TRBV29-1 and TRBJ1-2, is SAVISQKPSRDICQRGTSLTIQCQVDSQVTMMFWYRQQPGQSLTLIATANQGSEATYESGFVIDKFPISRPNLTFSTLTVSNMSPEDSSIYLCSVTRDSVNYGYTFGSGTRLTVV.

The chain couples TRBV6-5 to TRBJ2-3; weak D call: TRBD2 (5 bases). Germline-derived CDR1 and CDR2 are MNHEY and SVGAGI. The CDR3 is 14 residues long. V was cut by 2 bases and J by 5 bases, with 11 bases left in between. This chain's CDR3 is CASSYGLAIDTQYF. DNA for the CDR3: TGTGCCAGCAGTTACGGCCTAGCCATAGATACGCAGTATTTT.

V is TRBV27 and J is TRBJ2-5, with 11 positions matching TRBD1. This CDR3 spans 17 amino acids. Trimming cost V 3 bases and J 5 bases; bases outside gene matches: 11. The germline V gene encodes CDR1 MNHEY and CDR2 SMNVEV (reference sequence). Here the CDR3 DNA reads TGTGCCAGCAGTTTCTTCATGGGACAGGGGGATCGGGAGACCCAGTACTTC. Its protein product is CASSFFMGQGDRETQYF.

This chain uses TRBV28 with TRBJ2-5; 12 bases are shared with TRBD2. From germline, CDR1 is MDHEN and CDR2 SYDVKM. This CDR3 contains 13 residues. The V and J ends lost 10 bases and 7 bases, in that order; junction bases with no gene match: 7. The CDR3 DNA sequence: TGTGCCACCCGGACTAGCGGGGTCCGGACCCAGTACTTC. Its translation: CATRTSGVRTQYF.

The J gene is TRBJ2-1, the V gene TRBV6-5; TRBD2 aligns across 11 bases. The CDR3 has 15 residues. J gave up 5 bases and V 5 bases, and 5 bases lay outside the gene matches. CDR1 is MNHEY, CDR2 SVGAGI, per germline. The CDR3 bases are TGTGCCAGCAGTCCGACGGGACTAGCGGACAATGAGCAGTTCTTC. Amino acids: CASSPTGLADNEQFF.

V is TRBV30 and J is TRBJ1-4; no reliable D call. CDR3 length: 13 residues. CDR1 GTSNPN and CDR2 SVGIG come from the germline V gene (reference sequence). V lost 1 base to trimming and J lost 9 bases, with 12 bases between them. The CDR3 DNA follows: TGTGCCTGGAGTGGAGGAATCGGTAAAAAACTGTTTTTT. Its translation is CAWSGGIGKKLFF.

This chain links TRBV6-1 with TRBJ2-7; TRBD1 agrees at 9 bases. Germline values: CDR1 MNHNS, CDR2 SASEGT. This CDR3 spans 14 amino acids. The CDR3: CASSDRDRVFYLTV. DNA of the CDR3: TGTGCCAGCAGTGACCGGGACAGGGTTTTTTACCTTACGGTC.

The chain links TRBV11-2 to TRBJ1-2; 9 bases align to TRBD1. Germline V gene lookup returns CDR1 SGHAT and CDR2 FQNNGV. The CDR3 consists of 15 residues. V lost 5 bases, J lost 6 bases, and 10 bases stayed unmatched. The CDR3 is CASSLWTGEEDGYTF. The CDR3 region has the DNA TGTGCCAGCAGCCTGTGGACAGGGGAAGAAGATGGCTACACCTTC.

V usage is TRBV28 and J usage is TRBJ2-1; 9 bases match TRBD2. The CDR3 spans 15 residues. V was clipped by 3 bases and J by 4 bases; unmatched bases: 4. CDR1 is MDHEN and CDR2 is SYDVKM in the germline V gene. CDR3 in amino acids: CASSFILAGYNEQFF. DNA for the CDR3: TGTGCCAGCAGTTTTATCCTAGCGGGGTACAATGAGCAGTTCTTC.

This clone was counted only a few times. V and J are TRBV27 and TRBJ1-2, with D perhaps TRBD1 (5 bases). The V end lost 0 bases, the J end lost 4 bases, and 9 bases lay between the germline ends. This CDR3 is built from 14 residues. CDR1 MNHEY and CDR2 SMNVEV come from the germline V gene (reference sequence). The CDR3 DNA sequence: TGTGCCAGCAGTTTATCGCCTGGGGCCTATGGCTACACCTTC. Encoded protein: CASSLSPGAYGYTF.

The chain has TRBV9 and TRBJ2-5, with 7 bases matching TRBD1. With V trimmed by 0 bases and J by 4 bases, 9 bases remained unmatched. CDR3 size: 16 residues. Germline V gives CDR1 SGDLS, CDR2 YYNGEE. The CDR3 is CASSVDSGSGGETQYF. The CDR3 region has the DNA TGTGCCAGCAGCGTAGACTCGGGATCAGGGGGAGAGACCCAGTACTTC.

There are a few counts of this clone. The chain links TRBV5-1 to TRBJ1-2, with 8 positions matching TRBD1. The V gene end was trimmed by 0 bases and the J gene end by 6 bases; junction bases not matched to a gene: 4. Germline-derived CDR1 and CDR2 are SGHRS and YFSETQ. The CDR3 consists of 14 residues. CDR3 region: CASSLGQGADGYTF. Written as DNA, the CDR3 is TGCGCCAGCAGCTTGGGGCAGGGGGCGGATGGCTACACCTTC.

This chain links TRBV7-2 with TRBJ1-6; D is unclear. The CDR3 extends over 15 amino acids. CDR1 is SGHTA, CDR2 FQGNSA, per germline. V lost 1 base and J lost 8, with 12 bases in between. The CDR3 here is CASSLGGLEYSPLHF. The CDR3 DNA follows: TGTGCCAGCAGCTTAGGAGGGTTGGAGTATTCACCCCTCCACTTT.

This chain joins TRBV11-2 and TRBJ2-1, with 7 positions matching TRBD2. Germline V gene data show CDR1 as SGHAT and CDR2 as FQNNGV. The V gene end was trimmed by 1 base and the J gene end by 15 bases; junction bases not matched to a gene: 15. The CDR3 runs 15 residues. This chain's CDR3 is CASSLGGRVLREGFF. The CDR3 nucleotides are TGTGCCAGCAGCTTAGGCGGCAGGGTTCTGAGGGAGGGGTTCTTC.

This chain uses TRBV5-4 with TRBJ2-5, with 7 nucleotides matching TRBD1. The J call may be mistaken, given a closer DNA end match to TRBJ2-7. The CDR3 runs to 13 residues. CDR1 and CDR2 from the germline V gene are SGHNT and YYREEE (reference sequence). CDR3 protein: CASSRGQANEQYF. The CDR3 DNA reads as TGTGCCAGCAGCCGAGGACAGGCCAACGAGCAGTACTTC.

The V call is TRBV25-1, the J call TRBJ2-3; D ambiguous. Between the trimmed V and J ends, which lost 4 bases and 0 bases, there was a span of 5 bases. CDR1 is MGHDK and CDR2 is SYGVNS in the germline V gene. The CDR3 has 13 amino acids. The CDR3: CASSAGSTDTQYF. CDR3 nucleotide sequence: TGTGCCAGCAGTGCCGGGAGCACAGATACGCAGTATTTT.

This sequence joins TRBV7-9 and TRBJ2-2, with 8 bases lining up with TRBD2. The J segment lost 4 bases and the V segment lost 2 bases, leaving 6 bases of the junction unmatched. This CDR3 comprises 16 residues. Germline CDR1 is SEHNR and CDR2 is FQNEAQ (reference sequence). The CDR3: CASSLLTSGSTGELFF. The CDR3 region has the DNA TGTGCCAGCAGCTTACTAACTAGCGGAAGCACCGGGGAGCTGTTTTTT. The full variable domain, its missing parts supplied by reference TRBV7-9 and TRBJ2-2, is DTGVSQNPRHKITKRGQNVTFRCDPISEHNRLYWYRQTLGQGPEFLTYFQNEAQLEKSRLLSDRFSAERPKGSFSTLEIQRTEQGDSAMYLCASSLLTSGSTGELFFGEGSRLTVL.

This clone was observed a few times. The CDR3 DNA reads as TGTGCCAGCAGTTTACCAGGGGCGAGCTCTGGGGCCAACGTCCTGACTTTC. Translation gives CASSLPGASSGANVLTF. V is TRBV28 and J is TRBJ2-6, with D possibly being TRBD1 (6 bases). CDR1 and CDR2 from the germline V gene are MDHEN and SYDVKM. V was trimmed by 2 bases and J by 0 bases, leaving 11 bases between them. This CDR3 region has 17 residues.

CDR3 residues: CASPRNGLASPDTQYF. CDR3 nucleotide sequence: TGTGCCAGCCCCAGGAACGGACTAGCGTCCCCAGATACGCAGTATTTT. This chain connects TRBV2 to TRBJ2-3; 9 bases agree with TRBD2. The CDR3 is 16 amino acids. Looked up from germline, CDR1 is SNHLY and CDR2 is FYNNEI. The V and J ends lost 8 bases and 4 bases, in that order; junction bases with no gene match: 13.

This sequence joins TRBV2 and TRBJ2-2; 7 bases line up with TRBD1. Germline V gives CDR1 SNHLY, CDR2 FYNNEI. The CDR3 has 16 residues. V lost 4 bases to trimming and J lost 2 bases; unmatched junction nucleotides: 7. This chain's CDR3 is CASSVIGQANTGELFF. As DNA, the CDR3 is TGTGCCAGCAGTGTAATTGGACAGGCCAACACCGGGGAGCTGTTTTTT.

The chain joins TRBV6-6 to TRBJ1-1; tentatively, D is TRBD1 (5 bases). Germline CDR1 is MNHNY and CDR2 is SVGAGI (reference sequence). This CDR3 has 11 residues. The ends were cut back, 11 bases at V and 1 base at J, with 8 bases in the middle. CDR3 loop: CAGGGNTEAFF. For the CDR3, the DNA is TGTGCCGGGGGAGGGAACACTGAAGCTTTCTTT.

The chain joins TRBV30 to TRBJ1-2; TRBD1 matches at 9 bases. CDR3 length: 13 residues. Germline loops: CDR1 GTSNPN, CDR2 SVGIG (reference sequence). V gave up 4 bases and J gave up 8 bases; unmatched junction bases: 8. For the CDR3, the DNA is TGTGCCTGGAACCCCGGGACAGGGTACGGCTACACCTTC. It codes for CAWNPGTGYGYTF.

The chain carries TRBV7-7 and TRBJ2-5; no firm D call. Germline V lookup: CDR1 SSHAT, CDR2 FNYEAQ (reference sequence). This CDR3 comprises 14 residues. The ends were cut back, 5 bases at V and 5 bases at J, with 15 bases in the middle. The CDR3 DNA follows: TGTGCCAGCAGCCCAGTTTCAGCGCGGGAGACCCAGTACTTC. Translation: CASSPVSARETQYF.

The chain links TRBV5-1 to TRBJ2-5; 8 bases agree with TRBD1. The CDR3 runs 16 residues. Trimming cost V 0 bases and J 5 bases; bases outside gene matches: 9. Germline CDR1 reads SGHRS; CDR2 reads YFSETQ. The CDR3 loop is CASSLGGQDKGETQYF. The DNA for the CDR3 is TGCGCCAGCAGCTTGGGGGGACAGGATAAAGGGGAGACCCAGTACTTC. Looking up the rest from reference TRBV5-1 and TRBJ2-5 gives the full variable domain: KAGVTQTPRYLIKTRGQQVTLSCSPISGHRSVSWYQQTPGQGLQFLFEYFSETQRNKGNFPGRFSGRQFSNSRSEMNVSTLELGDSALYLCASSLGGQDKGETQYFGPGTRLLVL.

The chain uses TRBV5-1 and TRBJ2-3; 7 nucleotides agree with TRBD2. Germline-derived CDR1 and CDR2 are SGHRS and YFSETQ. This CDR3 contains 14 residues. The ends lost 4 bases at V and 2 bases at J; junction bases unmatched: 4. CDR3 in DNA: TGCGCCAGCAGCCTGGGGGACTACACAGATACGCAGTATTTT. The encoded protein is CASSLGDYTDTQYF.

This sequence joins TRBV5-1 and TRBJ2-7; 8 bases are a match to TRBD2. V was clipped by 1 base and J by 12 bases; unmatched bases: 12. Germline loops: CDR1 SGHRS, CDR2 YFSETQ. The CDR3 spans 14 residues. In DNA, the CDR3 is TGCGCCAGCAGCTTGCGTGCGACTAGCGACTCACCGTACTTC. Its translation: CASSLRATSDSPYF.